This TCR beta chain was obtained from a study of technical replicates of blood from a handful of donors. Germline assignment: CDR1 MGHRA and CDR2 YSYEKL. With V trimmed by 0 bases and J by 8 bases, 7 bases remained unmatched. The CDR3 runs to 15 residues. The assay was immunoSEQ multiplex PCR, and TCRdb's table has in-frame clones only and misses some. This table holds some 87,000 clones, approximately 96% found once. Sequenced sample: T cells isolated from PBMCs. The source of this sequence is a human donor in good health. The V gene is TRBV4-1, the J gene TRBJ2-1; the match to TRBD2 covers 7 bases. The chain's CDR3 is CASSQEISGRYEQFF. The CDR3 DNA is TGCGCCAGCAGCCAAGAGATTAGCGGGCGCTATGAGCAGTTCTTC.